A single sample gave rise to the 32 T cell receptor beta chains below, sequenced in a study of shared clonotypes between healthy human individuals. Clones were sequenced by immunoSEQ multiplex PCR, and TCRdb holds only the in-frame ones, with some missing. The sample yields about 480,000 clones, about 80% seen once. Input material: PBMCs. These receptor sequences come from a woman aged 35 to 49 in good health. Some clones in this sample may be carry-over from other donors' samples.

The rearrangement links TRBV27 to TRBJ2-7; the match to TRBD2 covers 10 bases. The CDR3 is 15 amino acids. J was trimmed by 2 bases and V by 3 bases; bases with no gene match: 4. Germline CDR1 and CDR2: MNHEY and SMNVEV (reference sequence). Here the CDR3 reads CASSLKREGPYEQYF. CDR3 DNA sequence: TGTGCCAGCAGTTTGAAGCGGGAGGGCCCCTACGAGCAGTACTTC.

The rearrangement uses TRBV18 and TRBJ2-2; D remains ambiguous. V shed 2 bases and J shed 0 bases, with 13 bases lying between them. The CDR3 extends over 17 amino acids. Germline CDR1 is KGHSH and CDR2 is LQKENI. CDR3 nucleotide sequence: TGTGCCAGCTCACCAAATTTTTTATCTTCGAACACCGGGGAGCTGTTTTTT. Protein product: CASSPNFLSSNTGELFF.

As concerns this clone: The sample holds other DNA sequences that translate to the same CDR3. The chain couples TRBV2 to TRBJ1-4, with TRBD1 identical over 8 bases. The CDR3 spans 13 residues. Germline V gene data show CDR1 as SNHLY and CDR2 as FYNNEI. V was pared by 9 bases and J by 5 bases, with 5 bases of the junction left unmatched. CDR3 residues: CASTGTGNEKLFF. CDR3 DNA: TGTGCCAGTACCGGGACAGGAAATGAAAAACTGTTTTTT.

The chain joins TRBV7-2 to TRBJ2-1; D unresolved. The V and J ends lost 1 base and 4 bases respectively, with 8 bases between them. CDR1 and CDR2 (germline): SGHTA, FQGNSA. CDR3 length: 14 amino acids. This chain's CDR3 is CASSLVVAYNEQFF. The DNA of the CDR3 is TGTGCCAGCAGCTTAGTGGTGGCTTACAATGAGCAGTTCTTC.

The chain couples TRBV11-3 to TRBJ1-5, with 11 bases matching TRBD1. CDR3 size: 18 residues. Germline loops: CDR1 SGHNT, CDR2 YENEEA. J was trimmed by 0 bases and V by 4 bases; bases with no gene match: 8. DNA of the CDR3: TGTGCCAGCAGCTCCCGGGACAGGGGGTTCTATAGCAATCAGCCCCAGCATTTT. Its translation is CASSSRDRGFYSNQPQHF.

The chain couples TRBV29-1 to TRBJ2-5; weak D call: TRBD1 (5 bases). Looked up from germline, CDR1 is SQVTM and CDR2 is ANQGSEA. V was pared by 1 base and J by 4 bases, with 10 bases between. The CDR3 has 13 residues. CDR3 in amino acids: CSVEVAGRETQYF. CDR3 in DNA: TGCAGCGTTGAAGTGGCAGGGCGAGAGACCCAGTACTTC.

This clone was observed a handful of times. The rearrangement uses TRBV21-1 and TRBJ2-3; no check of the table's D call, TRBD1, against the DNA was made. TRBV21-1 is listed as a pseudogene. The CDR3 totals 16 residues. CDR3 in amino acids: CASSGPGKMNTDTQYF. The CDR3, as DNA: TGTGCCAGCAGCGGACCAGGGAAGATGAACACAGATACGCAGTATTTT.

The rearrangement links TRBV4-2 to TRBJ2-7; 9 nucleotides agree with TRBD2. The CDR3 consists of 15 residues. V gave up 1 base and J gave up 3 bases; unmatched junction bases: 4. CDR1 is LGHNA, CDR2 YNFKEQ, per germline. This CDR3 is CASSQVAGELYEQYF. CDR3 sequence (DNA): TGTGCCAGCAGCCAAGTAGCGGGAGAGCTCTACGAGCAGTACTTC.

This chain joins TRBV28 and TRBJ1-1; D call uncertain. V was shortened by 6 bases and J by 7 bases, with 12 bases between the two germline ends. Germline CDR1 MDHEN, CDR2 SYDVKM. The length of the CDR3 is 12 residues. CDR3 amino acids: CASSQLESEAFF. The CDR3 bases are TGTGCCAGCAGCCAACTCGAAAGTGAAGCTTTCTTT.

The J gene is TRBJ2-1, the V gene TRBV4-1; 8 bases are shared with TRBD2. Germline CDR1 MGHRA, CDR2 YSYEKL. Losses at the gene ends were 4 bases for V and 6 bases for J; bases not matched to a gene: 11. This CDR3 contains 16 residues. The CDR3 loop reads CASSRSLAEGSNEQFF. CDR3 bases: TGCGCCAGCAGCCGATCACTAGCGGAAGGGTCCAATGAGCAGTTCTTC.

As DNA, the CDR3 is TGTGCCAGCAGCTTAGGGCGACAGGGACACACTGAAGCTTTCTTT. This encodes CASSLGRQGHTEAFF. This chain joins TRBV5-4 and TRBJ1-1; 7 positions agree with TRBD1. CDR1 is SGHNT, CDR2 YYREEE, per germline (reference sequence). The junction had 7 bases not matched to a gene; V was cut back by 2 bases and J by 3 bases. The CDR3 spans 15 residues.

CDR3 sequence (DNA): TGCGCCAGCAGCCAAACTAGCGGGAGCACAGATACGCAGTATTTT. Translating gives CASSQTSGSTDTQYF. The chain links TRBV4-3 to TRBJ2-3; 9 nucleotides match TRBD2. J gave up 0 bases and V 2 bases, and 0 bases lay outside the gene matches. Germline V gene sequence: CDR1 LGHNA, CDR2 YSLEER. CDR3 length: 15 amino acids.

Only one count was recorded for this clone. Germline and junction disagree at one end, which may indicate a read error. V usage is TRBV5-1 and J usage is TRBJ2-7, with TRBD2 identical over 10 bases. The CDR3 extends over 12 amino acids. The germline V gene encodes CDR1 SGHRS and CDR2 YFSETQ. The CDR3: CASSLGGTSEDF. The CDR3 DNA sequence: TGCGCCAGCAGCTTGGGGGGGACTAGCGAGGACTTC.

CDR3 in DNA: TGCGCCAGCTCCCGGGGTAGCGGAGCACAAGAGACCCAGTACTTC. Amino acid sequence: CASSRGSGAQETQYF. This chain links TRBV5-1 with TRBJ2-5, with a weak D call TRBD2 (6 bases). The CDR3 loop spans 15 amino acids. Trimming cost V 7 bases and J 2 bases, with 18 bases left between them. Looked up from germline, CDR1 is SGHRS and CDR2 is YFSETQ.

The chain is built from TRBV15 and TRBJ2-7; 10 bases fit TRBD2. CDR3 length: 15 amino acids. Germline lookup yields CDR1 LNHNV and CDR2 YYDKDF (reference sequence). J lost 4 bases, V lost 5 bases, and 8 bases had no gene match. The CDR3 region has the DNA TGTGCCACCAGCCCCGGGTCTAGCGGGAGATACGAGCAGTACTTC. The encoded protein is CATSPGSSGRYEQYF.

The CDR3: CASSIPDIQETQYF. In DNA form, the CDR3 reads TGTGCCAGTAGTATACCGGACATACAAGAGACCCAGTACTTC. V gene TRBV19 combines with J gene TRBJ2-5, with D perhaps matching TRBD1 (5 bases). The V and J ends lost 2 bases and 2 bases respectively, with 9 bases between them. There are 14 residues in the CDR3. Germline CDR1 and CDR2: LNHDA and SQIVND (reference sequence).

This clone was observed a single time. The chain's CDR3 is CASSPPWGLAANEQFF. The DNA for the CDR3 is TGTGCCAGCAGCCCGCCTTGGGGGCTCGCCGCTAATGAGCAGTTCTTC. The chain links TRBV7-9 to TRBJ2-1, with a tentative D call TRBD1 (6 bases). The CDR3 has 16 residues. The germline V and J ends were trimmed by 5 bases and 7 bases, with 21 bases remaining between them. Germline values: CDR1 SEHNR, CDR2 FQNEAQ (reference sequence).

The chain uses TRBV9 and TRBJ1-1; D might be TRBD1 (5 bases). Trimming left V 0 bases short and J 4 bases short, with 10 bases between. This CDR3 is built from 14 residues. The germline CDR1 and CDR2 sequences are SGDLS and YYNGEE. The chain's CDR3 is CASSVARRGTEAFF. CDR3 nucleotide sequence: TGTGCCAGCAGCGTAGCTCGGAGGGGCACTGAAGCTTTCTTT.

This clone was seen once. The CDR3 sequence: CASSLLRASGKAGTQETQYF. The CDR3 nucleotides read TGTGCCAGCAGCCTCCTCCGGGCTAGCGGGAAGGCTGGTACACAAGAGACCCAGTACTTC. The V call is TRBV5-8, the J call TRBJ2-5; 9 bases map to TRBD2. The CDR3 sequence is 20 residues long. The junction had 21 bases not matched to a gene; V was cut back by 4 bases and J by 2 bases. Germline V gene data show CDR1 as SGHTS and CDR2 as YDEGEE.

The V call is TRBV28, the J call TRBJ2-3; no firm D call. CDR3 size: 16 residues. CDR1 and CDR2 (germline): MDHEN, SYDVKM. Trimming took off 8 bases at V and 5 bases at J, with 23 bases between the two ends. The CDR3 sequence is CASHPTNSAIRDTQYF. CDR3 sequence (DNA): TGTGCCAGCCATCCAACCAACTCGGCCATTAGAGATACGCAGTATTTT.

This clone was counted only a few times. This rearrangement joins TRBV2 to TRBJ2-1; no definite D call. Germline V gene sequence: CDR1 SNHLY, CDR2 FYNNEI. This CDR3 spans 12 amino acids. V lost 6 bases to trimming and J lost 10 bases, with 13 bases between them. CDR3 residues: CASSEMEWEQFF. The DNA for the CDR3 is TGTGCCAGCAGCGAAATGGAGTGGGAGCAGTTCTTC. The full variable domain, completed using reference TRBV2 and TRBJ2-1, is EPEVTQTPSHQVTQMGQEVILRCVPISNHLYFYWYRQILGQKVEFLVSFYNNEISEKSEIFDDQFSVERPDGSNFTLKIRSTKLEDSAMYFCASSEMEWEQFFGPGTRLTVL.

The V call is TRBV30, the J call TRBJ2-7, with D perhaps TRBD1 (5 bases). In germline, CDR1 is GTSNPN, CDR2 SVGIG (reference sequence). This CDR3 spans 11 amino acids. V gave up 4 bases and J gave up 5 bases, with 9 bases separating them. The CDR3 loop reads CAWTQADEQYF. CDR3 coding DNA: TGTGCCTGGACACAGGCCGACGAGCAGTACTTC.

V and J are TRBV5-1 and TRBJ1-1, with a possible D match to TRBD1 (5 bases). Trimming removed 5 bases at V and 0 bases at J, with 11 bases between. This CDR3 comprises 14 residues. Germline V gene sequence: CDR1 SGHRS, CDR2 YFSETQ. The CDR3 coding sequence is TGCGCCAGCAGTTTTGGACAAGTGAACACTGAAGCTTTCTTT. This sequence encodes CASSFGQVNTEAFF.

About this clone: One end of the junction does not line up with germline, which may come from a read error. The V gene is TRBV6-1, the J gene TRBJ1-4; maybe TRBD1 (6 bases). The CDR3 contains 15 residues. The V gene's germline CDR1 is MNHNS and CDR2 SASEGT. The CDR3 nucleotides are TGTGCCAGCAGTGAATCCTCAGGGGCTAATGGAAAACTGTTTTTT. Translated, it gives CASSESSGANGKLFF.

In nucleotides, the CDR3 is TGCAGCGTTAACGGCCCTGGAGAGGGGGCCGCCTCTGGGGCCAACGTCCTGACTTTC. It translates to CSVNGPGEGAASGANVLTF. The genes are TRBV29-1 and TRBJ2-6; 7 nucleotides agree with TRBD1. CDR1 is SQVTM, CDR2 ANQGSEA, per germline. The CDR3 contains 19 residues. V was clipped by 5 bases and J by 0 bases; unmatched bases: 16.

This clone was recorded a few times. V is TRBV2 and J is TRBJ2-7; D is undetermined. V was pared by 7 bases and J by 5 bases, with 12 bases between. This CDR3 contains 12 residues. Germline CDR1 reads SNHLY; CDR2 reads FYNNEI. The CDR3 spells CASTRLENEQYF. The CDR3 region has the DNA TGTGCCAGCACGAGACTTGAAAACGAGCAGTACTTC.

The chain couples TRBV19 to TRBJ2-7; TRBD2 aligns across 8 bases. In germline, CDR1 is LNHDA, CDR2 SQIVND (reference sequence). The CDR3 is 14 residues long. V was clipped by 10 bases and J by 3 bases; unmatched bases: 11. The CDR3, as DNA: TGTGCCACGTCACAGGGCGGGGGGATCTACGAGCAGTACTTC. Amino acids: CATSQGGGIYEQYF. The full variable domain, in which reference TRBV19 and TRBJ2-7 provide the parts outside the CDR3, is DGGITQSPKYLFRKEGQNVTLSCEQNLNHDAMYWYRQDPGQGLRLIYYSQIVNDFQKGDIAEGYSVSREKKESFPLTVTSAQKNPTAFYLCATSQGGGIYEQYFGPGTRLTVT.

This clone was seen a handful of times. The chain uses TRBV10-3 and TRBJ2-7; 7 nucleotides agree with TRBD2. This CDR3 has 14 amino acids. Germline V gives CDR1 ENHRY, CDR2 SYGVKD. J lost 2 bases, V lost 2 bases, and 3 bases had no gene match. The CDR3 DNA reads as TGTGCCATCAGTGAGCGGACTAGTCCCTACGAGCAGTACTTC. Amino acid sequence: CAISERTSPYEQYF.

V and J are TRBV15 and TRBJ2-2, with D maybe TRBD1 (6 bases). Looked up from germline, CDR1 is LNHNV and CDR2 is YYDKDF (reference sequence). V lost 0 bases, J lost 1 base, and 9 bases lay in between. The CDR3 totals 16 residues. In DNA form, the CDR3 reads TGTGCCACCAGCAGAGAGGACAGCTTGAACACCGGGGAGCTGTTTTTT. This translates into CATSREDSLNTGELFF.

The chain couples TRBV18 to TRBJ1-3; no reliable D call. Looked up from germline, CDR1 is KGHSH and CDR2 is LQKENI. V was clipped by 3 bases and J by 4 bases, with 10 bases between them. This CDR3 is 14 amino acids long. CDR3 bases: TGTGCCAGCTCACCGTCGCACGAGGGAAACACCATATATTTT. It is translated as CASSPSHEGNTIYF.

About this clone: This CDR3 is also generated by other DNA sequences in the sample. The V and J genes are TRBV28 and TRBJ2-7, with 10 bases lining up with TRBD2. V was pared by 9 bases and J by 3 bases, with 5 bases of the junction left unmatched. The CDR3 spans 13 residues. CDR1 MDHEN and CDR2 SYDVKM come from the germline V gene. CDR3 sequence (DNA): TGTGCCAGTCGATTAGCGGGAGGCTACGAGCAGTACTTC. This sequence encodes CASRLAGGYEQYF.

This clone has a handful of counts. Other DNA sequences in the sample encode the same CDR3. As DNA, the CDR3 is TGTGCCAGCAGTGGGACTAGCACAGATACGCAGTATTTT. Translation gives CASSGTSTDTQYF. The chain links TRBV2 to TRBJ2-3; tentatively, D is TRBD2 (5 bases). The V gene's germline CDR1 is SNHLY and CDR2 FYNNEI. V lost 4 bases, J lost 0 bases, and 5 bases lay in between. This CDR3 has 13 residues.